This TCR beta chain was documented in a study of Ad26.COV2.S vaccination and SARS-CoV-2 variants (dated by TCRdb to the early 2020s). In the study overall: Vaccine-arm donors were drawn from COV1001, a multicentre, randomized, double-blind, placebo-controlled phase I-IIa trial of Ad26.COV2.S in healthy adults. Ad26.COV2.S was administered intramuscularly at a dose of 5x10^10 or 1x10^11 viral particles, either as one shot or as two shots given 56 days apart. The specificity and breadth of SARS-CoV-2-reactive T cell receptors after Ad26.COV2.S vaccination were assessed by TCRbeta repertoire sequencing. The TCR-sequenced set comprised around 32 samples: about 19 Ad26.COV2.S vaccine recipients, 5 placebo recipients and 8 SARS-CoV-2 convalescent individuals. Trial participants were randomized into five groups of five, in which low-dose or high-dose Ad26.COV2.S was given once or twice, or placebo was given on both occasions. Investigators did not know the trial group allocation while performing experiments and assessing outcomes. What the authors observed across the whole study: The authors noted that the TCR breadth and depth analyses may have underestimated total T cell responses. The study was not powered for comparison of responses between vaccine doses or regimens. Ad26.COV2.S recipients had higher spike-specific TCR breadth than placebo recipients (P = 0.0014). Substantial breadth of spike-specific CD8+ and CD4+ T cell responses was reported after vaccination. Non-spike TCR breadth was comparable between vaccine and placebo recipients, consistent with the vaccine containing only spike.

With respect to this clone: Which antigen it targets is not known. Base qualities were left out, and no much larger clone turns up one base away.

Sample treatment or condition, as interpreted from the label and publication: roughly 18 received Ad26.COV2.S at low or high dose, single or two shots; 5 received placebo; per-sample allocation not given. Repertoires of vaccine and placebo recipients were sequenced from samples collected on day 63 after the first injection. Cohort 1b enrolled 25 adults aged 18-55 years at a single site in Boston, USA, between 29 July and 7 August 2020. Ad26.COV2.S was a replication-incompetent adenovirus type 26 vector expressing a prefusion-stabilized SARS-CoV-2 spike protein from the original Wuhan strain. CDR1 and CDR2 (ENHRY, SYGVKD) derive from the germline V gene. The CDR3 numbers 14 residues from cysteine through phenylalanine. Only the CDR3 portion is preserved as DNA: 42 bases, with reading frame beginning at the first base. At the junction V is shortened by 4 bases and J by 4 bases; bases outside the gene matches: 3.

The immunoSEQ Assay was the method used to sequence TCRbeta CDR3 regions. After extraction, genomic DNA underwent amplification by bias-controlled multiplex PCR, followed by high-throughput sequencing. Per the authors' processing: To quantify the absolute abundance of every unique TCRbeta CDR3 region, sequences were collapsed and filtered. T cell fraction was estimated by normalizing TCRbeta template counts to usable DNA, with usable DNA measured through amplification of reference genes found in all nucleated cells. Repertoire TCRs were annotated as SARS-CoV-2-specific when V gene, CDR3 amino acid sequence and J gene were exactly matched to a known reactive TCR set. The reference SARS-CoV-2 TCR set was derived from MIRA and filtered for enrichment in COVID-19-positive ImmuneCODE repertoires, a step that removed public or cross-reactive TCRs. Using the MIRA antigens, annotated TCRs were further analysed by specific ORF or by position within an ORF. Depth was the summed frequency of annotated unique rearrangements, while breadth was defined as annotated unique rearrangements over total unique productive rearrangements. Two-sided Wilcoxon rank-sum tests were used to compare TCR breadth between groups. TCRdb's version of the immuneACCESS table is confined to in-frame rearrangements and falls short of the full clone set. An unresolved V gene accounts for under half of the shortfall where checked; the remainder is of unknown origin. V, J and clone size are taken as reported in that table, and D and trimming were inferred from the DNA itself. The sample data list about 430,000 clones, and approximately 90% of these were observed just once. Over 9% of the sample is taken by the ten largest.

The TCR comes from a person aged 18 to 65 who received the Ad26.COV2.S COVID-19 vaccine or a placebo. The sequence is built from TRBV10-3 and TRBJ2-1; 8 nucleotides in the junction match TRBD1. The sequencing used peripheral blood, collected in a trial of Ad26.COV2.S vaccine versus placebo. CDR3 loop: CAISVGQGYNEQFF. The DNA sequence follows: TGTGCCATCAGTGTTGGACAGGGTTACAATGAGCAGTTCTTC.